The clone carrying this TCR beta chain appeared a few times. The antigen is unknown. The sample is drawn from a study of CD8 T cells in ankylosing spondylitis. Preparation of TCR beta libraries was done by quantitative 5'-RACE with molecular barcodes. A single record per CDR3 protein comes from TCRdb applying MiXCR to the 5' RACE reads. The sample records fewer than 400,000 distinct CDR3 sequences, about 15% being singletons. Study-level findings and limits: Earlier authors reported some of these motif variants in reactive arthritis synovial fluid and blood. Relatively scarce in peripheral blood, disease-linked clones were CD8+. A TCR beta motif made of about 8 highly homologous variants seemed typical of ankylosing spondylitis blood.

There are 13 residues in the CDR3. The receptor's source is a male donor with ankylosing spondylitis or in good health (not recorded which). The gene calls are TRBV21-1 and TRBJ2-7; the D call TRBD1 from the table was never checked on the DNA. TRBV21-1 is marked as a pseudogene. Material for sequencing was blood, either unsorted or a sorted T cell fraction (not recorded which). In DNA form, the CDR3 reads TGTGCCAGATTAAGGGACAGATCCTACGAGCAGTACTTC. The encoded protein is CARLRDRSYEQYF.